Listed here is a single T cell receptor beta chain. The data were obtained in a study of OX40 agonist ivuxolimab in advanced cancers. Only in-frame clones appear in the TCRdb table, and some are missing; sequencing was by immunoSEQ multiplex PCR. The table lists some 60,000 clones, roughly nine tenths of them singletons. Germline lookup yields CDR1 SGDLS and CDR2 YYNGEE. V was clipped by 1 base and J by 0 bases, with 8 bases between them. The CDR3 has 14 residues. The genes are TRBV9 and TRBJ2-7, with D unresolved. The receptor was derived from an adult with an advanced solid tumor such as melanoma, head and neck, liver or kidney cancer. The input for sequencing was CD4+ or CD8+ T cells sorted from blood, taken in a trial of the OX40 agonist ivuxolimab. DNA of the CDR3: TGTGCCAGCAGCGTAAGTACGGACTCCTACGAGCAGTACTTC. Residues: CASSVSTDSYEQYF.